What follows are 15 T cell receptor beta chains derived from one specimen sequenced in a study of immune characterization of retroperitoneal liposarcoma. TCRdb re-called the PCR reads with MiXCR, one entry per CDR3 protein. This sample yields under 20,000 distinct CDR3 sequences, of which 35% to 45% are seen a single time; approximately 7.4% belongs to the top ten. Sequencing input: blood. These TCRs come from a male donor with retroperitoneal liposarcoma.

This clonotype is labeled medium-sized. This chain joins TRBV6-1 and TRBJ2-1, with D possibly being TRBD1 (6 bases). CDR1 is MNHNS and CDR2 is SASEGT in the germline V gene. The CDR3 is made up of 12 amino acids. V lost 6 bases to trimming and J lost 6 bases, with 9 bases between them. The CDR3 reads CASRAGVNEQFF. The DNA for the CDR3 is TGTGCCAGCAGGGCAGGGGTCAATGAGCAGTTCTTC.

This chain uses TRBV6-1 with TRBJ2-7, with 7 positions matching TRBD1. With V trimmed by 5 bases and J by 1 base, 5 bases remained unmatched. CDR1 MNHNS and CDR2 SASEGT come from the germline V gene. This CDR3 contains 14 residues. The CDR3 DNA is TGTGCCAGCAGTTACGGGGACAGTTCCTACGAGCAGTACTTC. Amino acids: CASSYGDSSYEQYF.

The CDR3 spells CASSSKSSYEQFF. In DNA form, the CDR3 reads TGTGCCAGCAGCTCAAAGTCCTCCTACGAGCAGTTCTTC. The chain links TRBV11-3 to TRBJ2-3; D gene uncertain. The better agreement between TRBJ2-1 and the DNA end casts doubt on the J call. Germline V lookup: CDR1 SGHNT, CDR2 YENEEA. This CDR3 has 13 amino acids.

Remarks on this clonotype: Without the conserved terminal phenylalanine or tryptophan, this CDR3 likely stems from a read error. CDR3 protein: CASSGQGAVYEQYL. CDR3 in DNA: TGTGCCAGCAGCGGACAGGGGGCCGTCTACGAGCAGTACCTT. The chain couples TRBV6-1 to TRBJ2-1; 11 nucleotides align to TRBD1. Judging by the DNA end, TRBJ2-7 fits better; the J call may be wrong. Germline CDR1 and CDR2: MNHNS and SASEGT. The CDR3 loop spans 14 amino acids.

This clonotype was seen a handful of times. The CDR3 bases are TGTGCCAGCAGCCAGACAACCACCGGGGAGCTGTTTTTT. Encoded protein: CASSQTTTGELFF. The chain is built from TRBV6-1 and TRBJ2-2; D gene ambiguous. The CDR3 consists of 13 residues. Trimming stripped 6 bases from V and 4 bases from J, with 9 bases between. Germline CDR1 and CDR2: MNHNS and SASEGT.

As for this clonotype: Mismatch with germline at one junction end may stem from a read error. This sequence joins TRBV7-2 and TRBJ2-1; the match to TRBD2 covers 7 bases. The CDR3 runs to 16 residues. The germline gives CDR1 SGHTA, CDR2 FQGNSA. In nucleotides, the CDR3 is TGTGCCAGCAGCTTAGATGCCACCACCTCGCGGGAGACCAATTACTTC. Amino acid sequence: CASSLDATTSRETNYF. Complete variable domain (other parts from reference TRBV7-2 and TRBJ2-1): GAGVSQSPSNKVTEKGKDVELRCDPISGHTALYWYRQSLGQGLEFLIYFQGNSAPDKSGLPSDRFSAERTGGSVSTLTIQRTQQEDSAVYLCASSLDATTSRETNYFGPGTRLTVL.

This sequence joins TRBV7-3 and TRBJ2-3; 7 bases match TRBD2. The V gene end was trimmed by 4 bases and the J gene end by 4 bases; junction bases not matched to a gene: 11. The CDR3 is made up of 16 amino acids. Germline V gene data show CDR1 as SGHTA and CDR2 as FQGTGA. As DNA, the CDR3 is TGTGCCAGCAGCTCAGGGCCGGGAGGCGGGGCAGATACGCAGTATTTT. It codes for CASSSGPGGGADTQYF.

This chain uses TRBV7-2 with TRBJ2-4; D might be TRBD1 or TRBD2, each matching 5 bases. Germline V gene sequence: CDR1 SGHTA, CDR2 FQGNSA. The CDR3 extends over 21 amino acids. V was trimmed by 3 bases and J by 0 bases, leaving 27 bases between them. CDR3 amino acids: CASSLAPWQGKRGLAKNIQYF. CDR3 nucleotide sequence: TGTGCCAGCAGCTTGGCCCCATGGCAGGGAAAGAGGGGTTTAGCCAAAAACATTCAGTACTTC.

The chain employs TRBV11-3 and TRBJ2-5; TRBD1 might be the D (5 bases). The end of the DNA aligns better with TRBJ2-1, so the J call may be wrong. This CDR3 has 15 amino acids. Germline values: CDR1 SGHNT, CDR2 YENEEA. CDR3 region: CASSSYEGVEETQFF. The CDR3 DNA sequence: TGTGCCAGCAGCTCGTACGAAGGGGTCGAAGAGACCCAGTTCTTC.

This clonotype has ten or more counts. CDR3 region: CASSTYRTSGGTDTQYF. DNA for the CDR3: TGTGCCAGCAGCACCTACCGGACTAGCGGGGGCACAGATACGCAGTATTTT. V usage is TRBV7-6 and J usage is TRBJ2-3; 12 nucleotides agree with TRBD2. The CDR3 totals 17 residues. Germline V gives CDR1 SGHVS, CDR2 FNYEAQ. Trimming took 5 bases from V and 1 from J; bases not matched to a gene: 7. Based on the CDR3 plus reference TRBV7-6 and TRBJ2-3, the full variable domain is GAGVSQSPRYKVTKRGQDVALRCDPISGHVSLYWYRQALGQGPEFLTYFNYEAQQDKSGLPNDRFSAERPEGSISTLTIQRTEQRDSAMYRCASSTYRTSGGTDTQYFGPGTRLTVL.

The CDR3 region has the DNA TGTGCCAGTAGTATAAGGGGGGAGTCATACAATGAGCAGTTCTTC. This encodes CASSIRGESYNEQFF. V is TRBV19 and J is TRBJ2-1; D possibly uses TRBD1 or TRBD2 (6 bases each). The CDR3 runs to 15 residues. Germline-derived CDR1 and CDR2 are LNHDA and SQIVND (reference sequence). V dropped 2 bases and J dropped 4 bases, with 12 bases sitting between them. The whole variable domain, remainder taken from reference TRBV19 and TRBJ2-1, is DGGITQSPKYLFRKEGQNVTLSCEQNLNHDAMYWYRQDPGQGLRLIYYSQIVNDFQKGDIAEGYSVSREKKESFPLTVTSAQKNPTAFYLCASSIRGESYNEQFFGPGTRLTVL.

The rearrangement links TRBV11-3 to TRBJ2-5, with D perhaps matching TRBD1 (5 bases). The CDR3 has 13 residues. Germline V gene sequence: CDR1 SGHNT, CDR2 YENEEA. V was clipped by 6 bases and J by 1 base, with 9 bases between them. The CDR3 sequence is CASSPGRQETQYF. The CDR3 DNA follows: TGTGCCAGCAGTCCAGGGCGCCAAGAGACCCAGTACTTC.

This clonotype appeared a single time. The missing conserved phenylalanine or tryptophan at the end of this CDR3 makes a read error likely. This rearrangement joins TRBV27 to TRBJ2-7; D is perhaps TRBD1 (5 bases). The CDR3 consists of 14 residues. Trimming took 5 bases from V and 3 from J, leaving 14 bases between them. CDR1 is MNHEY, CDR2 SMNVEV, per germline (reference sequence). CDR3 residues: CASSVRQGHYEQYC. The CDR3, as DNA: TGTGCCAGCAGTGTTCGCCAGGGCCACTACGAGCAGTACTGC.

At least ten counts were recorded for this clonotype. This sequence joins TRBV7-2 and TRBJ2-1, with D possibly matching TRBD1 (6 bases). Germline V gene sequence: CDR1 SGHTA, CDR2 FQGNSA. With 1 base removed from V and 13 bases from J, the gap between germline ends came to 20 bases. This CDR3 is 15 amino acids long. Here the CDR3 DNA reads TGTGCCAGCAGCTTAGTCGTCGGACAGCAAGAGACCCAGTTCTTC. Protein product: CASSLVVGQQETQFF.

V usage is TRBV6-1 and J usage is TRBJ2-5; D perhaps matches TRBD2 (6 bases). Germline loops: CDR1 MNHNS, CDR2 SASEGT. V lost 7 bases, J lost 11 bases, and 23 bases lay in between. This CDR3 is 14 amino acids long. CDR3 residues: CASTQWGVYNEQYF. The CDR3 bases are TGTGCCAGCACCCAGTGGGGGGTCTACAATGAGCAGTACTTC.